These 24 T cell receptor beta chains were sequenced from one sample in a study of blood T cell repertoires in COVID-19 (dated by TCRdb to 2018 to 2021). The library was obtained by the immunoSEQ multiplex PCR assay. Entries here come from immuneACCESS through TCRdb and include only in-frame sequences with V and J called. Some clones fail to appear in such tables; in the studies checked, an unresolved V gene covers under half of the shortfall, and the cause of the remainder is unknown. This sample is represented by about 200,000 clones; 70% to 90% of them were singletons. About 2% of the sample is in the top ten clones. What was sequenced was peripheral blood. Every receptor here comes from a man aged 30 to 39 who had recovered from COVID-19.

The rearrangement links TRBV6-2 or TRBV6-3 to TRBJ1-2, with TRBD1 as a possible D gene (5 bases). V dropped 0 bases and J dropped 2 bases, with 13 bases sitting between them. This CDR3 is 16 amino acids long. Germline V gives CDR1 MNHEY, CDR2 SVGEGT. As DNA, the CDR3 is TGTGCCAGCAGTTACTCGAGCTTGCGGGGGAACTATGGCTACACCTTC. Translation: CASSYSSLRGNYGYTF.

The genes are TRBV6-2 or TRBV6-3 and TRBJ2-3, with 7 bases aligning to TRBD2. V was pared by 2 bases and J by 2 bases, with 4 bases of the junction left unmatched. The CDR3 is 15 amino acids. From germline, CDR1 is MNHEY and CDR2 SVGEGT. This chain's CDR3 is CASSYGAGFTDTQYF. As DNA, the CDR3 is TGTGCCAGCAGTTACGGAGCGGGGTTCACAGATACGCAGTATTTT.

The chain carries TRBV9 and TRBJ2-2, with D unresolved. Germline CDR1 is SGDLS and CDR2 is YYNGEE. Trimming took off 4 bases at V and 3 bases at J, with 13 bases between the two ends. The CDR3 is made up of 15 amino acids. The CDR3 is CASSPGWSYTGELFF. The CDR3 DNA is TGTGCCAGCAGCCCTGGATGGAGTTACACCGGGGAGCTGTTTTTT.

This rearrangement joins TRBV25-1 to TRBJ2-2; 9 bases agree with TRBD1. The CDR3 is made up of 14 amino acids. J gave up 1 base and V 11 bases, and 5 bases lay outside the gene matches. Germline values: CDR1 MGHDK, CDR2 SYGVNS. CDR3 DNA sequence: TGTGCCTCCAAGGGACAGGGGAACACCGGGGAGCTGTTTTTT. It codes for CASKGQGNTGELFF.

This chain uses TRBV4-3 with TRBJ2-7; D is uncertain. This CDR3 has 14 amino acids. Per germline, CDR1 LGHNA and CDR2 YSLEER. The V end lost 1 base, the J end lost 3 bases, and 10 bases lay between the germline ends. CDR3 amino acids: CASSQAGGRYEQYF. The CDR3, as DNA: TGCGCCAGCAGCCAAGCCGGCGGCCGCTACGAGCAGTACTTC.

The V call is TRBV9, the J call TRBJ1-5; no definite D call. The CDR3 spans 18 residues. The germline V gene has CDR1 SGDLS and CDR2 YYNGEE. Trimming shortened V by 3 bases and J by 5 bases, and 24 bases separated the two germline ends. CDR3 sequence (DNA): TGTGCCAGCAGCGGGGGAGAGGGAGTCATTGAGGGATATCAGCCCCAGCATTTT. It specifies CASSGGEGVIEGYQPQHF.

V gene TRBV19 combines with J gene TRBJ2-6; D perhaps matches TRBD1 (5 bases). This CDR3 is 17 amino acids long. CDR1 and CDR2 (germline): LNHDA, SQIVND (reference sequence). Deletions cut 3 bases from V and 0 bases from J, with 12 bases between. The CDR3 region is CASSMARQNSGANVLTF. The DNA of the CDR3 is TGTGCCAGTAGTATGGCGAGACAGAACTCTGGGGCCAACGTCCTGACTTTC.

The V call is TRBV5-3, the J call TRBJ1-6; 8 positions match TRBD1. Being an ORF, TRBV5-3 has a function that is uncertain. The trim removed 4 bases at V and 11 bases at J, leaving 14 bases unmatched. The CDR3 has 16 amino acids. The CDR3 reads CARSRVPGQDEAPLHF. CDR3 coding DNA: TGTGCCAGAAGCCGCGTACCGGGACAGGATGAGGCACCCCTCCACTTT.

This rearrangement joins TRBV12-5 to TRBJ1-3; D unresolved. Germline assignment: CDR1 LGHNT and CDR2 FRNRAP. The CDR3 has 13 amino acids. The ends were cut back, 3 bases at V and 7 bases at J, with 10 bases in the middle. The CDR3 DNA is TGTGCTAGTGGTTTTCGTTATAGCAACACCATATATTTT. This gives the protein CASGFRYSNTIYF. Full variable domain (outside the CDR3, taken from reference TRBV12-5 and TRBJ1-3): DARVTQTPRHKVTEMGQEVTMRCQPILGHNTVFWYRQTMMQGLELLAYFRNRAPLDDSGMPKDRFSAEMPDATLATLKIQPSEPRDSAVYFCASGFRYSNTIYFGEGSWLTVV.

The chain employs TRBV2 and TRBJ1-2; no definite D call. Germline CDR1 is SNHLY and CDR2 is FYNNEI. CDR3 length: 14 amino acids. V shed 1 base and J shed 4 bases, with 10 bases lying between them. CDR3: CASSEVGTVYGYTF. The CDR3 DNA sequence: TGTGCCAGCAGTGAAGTGGGCACCGTCTATGGCTACACCTTC.

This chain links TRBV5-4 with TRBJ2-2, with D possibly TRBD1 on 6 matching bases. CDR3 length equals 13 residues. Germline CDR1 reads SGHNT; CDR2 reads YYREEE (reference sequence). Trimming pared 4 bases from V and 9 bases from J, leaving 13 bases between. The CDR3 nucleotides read TGTGCCAGCAGCCCTGGGGGCATGAGGGAGCTGTTTTTT. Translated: CASSPGGMRELFF.

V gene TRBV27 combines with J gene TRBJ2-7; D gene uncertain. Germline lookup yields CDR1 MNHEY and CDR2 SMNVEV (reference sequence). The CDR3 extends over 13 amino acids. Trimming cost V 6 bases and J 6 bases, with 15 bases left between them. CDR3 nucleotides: TGTGCCAGCAGCCAATTTGTTAGTGGCGAGCAGTACTTC. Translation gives CASSQFVSGEQYF.

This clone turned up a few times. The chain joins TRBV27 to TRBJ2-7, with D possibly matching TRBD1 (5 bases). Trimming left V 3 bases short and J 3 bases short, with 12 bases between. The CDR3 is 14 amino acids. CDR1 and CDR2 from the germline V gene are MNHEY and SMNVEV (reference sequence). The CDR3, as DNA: TGTGCCAGCAGTTTCCAGGGTGTCAACTACGAGCAGTACTTC. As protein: CASSFQGVNYEQYF.

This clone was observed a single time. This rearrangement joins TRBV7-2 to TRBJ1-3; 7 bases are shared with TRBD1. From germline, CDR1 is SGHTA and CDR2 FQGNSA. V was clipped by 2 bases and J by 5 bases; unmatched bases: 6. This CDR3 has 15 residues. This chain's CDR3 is CASSLLTGARNTIYF. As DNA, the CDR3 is TGTGCCAGCAGCTTATTAACAGGGGCTCGAAACACCATATATTTT. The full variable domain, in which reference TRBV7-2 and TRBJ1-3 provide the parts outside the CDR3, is GAGVSQSPSNKVTEKGKDVELRCDPISGHTALYWYRQSLGQGLEFLIYFQGNSAPDKSGLPSDRFSAERTGGSVSTLTIQRTQQEDSAVYLCASSLLTGARNTIYFGEGSWLTVV.

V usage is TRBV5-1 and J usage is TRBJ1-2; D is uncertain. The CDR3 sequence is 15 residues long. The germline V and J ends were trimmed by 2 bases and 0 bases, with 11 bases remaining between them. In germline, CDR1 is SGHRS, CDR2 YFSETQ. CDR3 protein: CASSLSVPANYGYTF. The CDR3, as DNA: TGCGCCAGCAGCTTATCCGTCCCCGCTAACTATGGCTACACCTTC.

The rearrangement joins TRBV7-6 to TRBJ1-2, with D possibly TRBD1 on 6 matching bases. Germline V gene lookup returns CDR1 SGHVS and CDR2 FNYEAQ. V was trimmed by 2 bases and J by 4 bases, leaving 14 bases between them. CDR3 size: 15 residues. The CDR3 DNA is TGTGCCAGCAGCTTAAACGGAGGGGGGGCCTATGGCTACACCTTC. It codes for CASSLNGGGAYGYTF.

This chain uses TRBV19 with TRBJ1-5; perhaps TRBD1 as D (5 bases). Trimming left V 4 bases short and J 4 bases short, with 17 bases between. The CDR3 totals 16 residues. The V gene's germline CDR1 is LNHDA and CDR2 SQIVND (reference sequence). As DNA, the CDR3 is TGTGCCAGTAGTACTCCTCTTCGGGGGAGTAATCAGCCCCAGCATTTT. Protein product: CASSTPLRGSNQPQHF.

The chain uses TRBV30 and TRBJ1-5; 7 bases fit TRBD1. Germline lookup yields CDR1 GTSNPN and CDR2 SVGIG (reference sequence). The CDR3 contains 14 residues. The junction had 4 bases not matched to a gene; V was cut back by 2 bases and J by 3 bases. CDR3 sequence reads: CAWSMGTVNQPQHF. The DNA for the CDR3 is TGTGCCTGGAGTATGGGGACAGTCAATCAGCCCCAGCATTTT.

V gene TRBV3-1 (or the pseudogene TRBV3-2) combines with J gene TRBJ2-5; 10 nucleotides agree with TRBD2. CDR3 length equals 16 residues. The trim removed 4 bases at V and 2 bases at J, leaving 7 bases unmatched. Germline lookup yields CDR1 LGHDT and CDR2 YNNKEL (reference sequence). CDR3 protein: CASSPLAGALQETQYF. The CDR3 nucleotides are TGTGCCAGCAGCCCGCTAGCGGGGGCGCTTCAAGAGACCCAGTACTTC.

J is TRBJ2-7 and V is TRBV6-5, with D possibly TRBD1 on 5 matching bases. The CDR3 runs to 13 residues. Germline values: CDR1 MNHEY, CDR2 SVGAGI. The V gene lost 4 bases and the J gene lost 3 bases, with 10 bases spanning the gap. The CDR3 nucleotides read TGTGCCAGCAGTTCAACAGGTAGCTACGAGCAGTACTTC. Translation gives CASSSTGSYEQYF.

The CDR3, as DNA: TGCGCCAGCAGAGGACAGGGGGCTAAAGCCTCACCCCTCCACTTT. It encodes CASRGQGAKASPLHF. The chain has TRBV10-2 and TRBJ1-6; 11 bases are shared with TRBD1. The CDR3 is made up of 15 amino acids. Per germline, CDR1 WSHSY and CDR2 SAAADI. J gave up 10 bases and V 6 bases, and 8 bases lay outside the gene matches.

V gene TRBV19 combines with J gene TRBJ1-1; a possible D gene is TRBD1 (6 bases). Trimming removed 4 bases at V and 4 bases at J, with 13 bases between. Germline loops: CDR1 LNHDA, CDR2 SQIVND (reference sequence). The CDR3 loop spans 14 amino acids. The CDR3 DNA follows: TGTGCCAGTAGTAGGCCCGGACAGCTCACTGAAGCTTTCTTT. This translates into CASSRPGQLTEAFF.

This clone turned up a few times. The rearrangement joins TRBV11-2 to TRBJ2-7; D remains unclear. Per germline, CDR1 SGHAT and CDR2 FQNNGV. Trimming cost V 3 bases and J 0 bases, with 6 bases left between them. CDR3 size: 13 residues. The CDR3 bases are TGTGCCAGCAGCTTTTCAGGCTCCTACGAGCAGTACTTC. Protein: CASSFSGSYEQYF. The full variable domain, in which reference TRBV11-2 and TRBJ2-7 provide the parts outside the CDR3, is EAGVAQSPRYKIIEKRQSVAFWCNPISGHATLYWYQQILGQGPKLLIQFQNNGVVDDSQLPKDRFSAERLKGVDSTLKIQPAKLEDSAVYLCASSFSGSYEQYFGPGTRLTVT.

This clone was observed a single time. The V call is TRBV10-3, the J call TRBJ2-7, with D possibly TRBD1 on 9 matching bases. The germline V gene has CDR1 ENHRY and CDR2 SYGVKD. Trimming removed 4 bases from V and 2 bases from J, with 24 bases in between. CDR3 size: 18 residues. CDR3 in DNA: TGTGCCATCAGTGTGGAGGTATCGGGAGGGACAGGGACCTACGAGCAGTACTTC. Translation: CAISVEVSGGTGTYEQYF.